This T cell receptor beta chain was captured by sequencing in a study of T cell repertoires in aging, cancer and after chemotherapy. Study background: Over several months to years, re-sampled healthy donor repertoires clearly shared clones. Study conclusions and caveats: Rebound thymic output was suggested by rising median generation probability during chemotherapy in each cancer cohort.

The V end was cut by 4 bases, the J end by 6 bases, with 22 bases between. The CDR3 covers 16 residues. Germline loops: CDR1 SGHDT, CDR2 YYEEEE. Peripheral blood genomic DNA, not sorted cells or RNA, was the template. A mixed TRB-A/B primer pool amplified rearranged TRB by multiplex touch-down PCR. TCRdb reanalysed the multiplex PCR reads using MiXCR and keeps one entry per CDR3 protein. The repertoire consists of more than 7,000 distinct CDR3 sequences, with 30% to 40% occurring once and the leading ten covering around 3.3%. A word on this clonotype: What it binds is not known.

This TCR came from a human donor in good health. The V gene is TRBV5-6, the J gene TRBJ1-2, with D perhaps TRBD1 (5 bases). Sequencing was done on a sample of blood. The CDR3 coding sequence is TGTGCCAGCAGCCTACTCGTCGGGACGTTGAGGCATGGCTACACCTTC. Translated: CASSLLVGTLRHGYTF.